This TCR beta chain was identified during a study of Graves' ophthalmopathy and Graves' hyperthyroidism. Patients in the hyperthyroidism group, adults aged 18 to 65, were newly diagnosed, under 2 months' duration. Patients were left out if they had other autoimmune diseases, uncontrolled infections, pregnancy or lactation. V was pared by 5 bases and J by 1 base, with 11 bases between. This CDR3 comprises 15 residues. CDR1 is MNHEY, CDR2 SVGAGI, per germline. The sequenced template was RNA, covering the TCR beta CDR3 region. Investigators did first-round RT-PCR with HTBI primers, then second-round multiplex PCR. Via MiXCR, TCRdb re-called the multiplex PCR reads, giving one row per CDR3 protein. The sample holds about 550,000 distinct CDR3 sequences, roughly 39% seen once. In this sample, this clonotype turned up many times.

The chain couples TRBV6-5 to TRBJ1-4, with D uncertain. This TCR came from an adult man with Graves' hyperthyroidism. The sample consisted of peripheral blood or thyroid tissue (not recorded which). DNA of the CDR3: TGTGCCAGCAGTCGGGCTTACGAAACTAATGAAAAACTGTTTTTT. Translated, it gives CASSRAYETNEKLFF.